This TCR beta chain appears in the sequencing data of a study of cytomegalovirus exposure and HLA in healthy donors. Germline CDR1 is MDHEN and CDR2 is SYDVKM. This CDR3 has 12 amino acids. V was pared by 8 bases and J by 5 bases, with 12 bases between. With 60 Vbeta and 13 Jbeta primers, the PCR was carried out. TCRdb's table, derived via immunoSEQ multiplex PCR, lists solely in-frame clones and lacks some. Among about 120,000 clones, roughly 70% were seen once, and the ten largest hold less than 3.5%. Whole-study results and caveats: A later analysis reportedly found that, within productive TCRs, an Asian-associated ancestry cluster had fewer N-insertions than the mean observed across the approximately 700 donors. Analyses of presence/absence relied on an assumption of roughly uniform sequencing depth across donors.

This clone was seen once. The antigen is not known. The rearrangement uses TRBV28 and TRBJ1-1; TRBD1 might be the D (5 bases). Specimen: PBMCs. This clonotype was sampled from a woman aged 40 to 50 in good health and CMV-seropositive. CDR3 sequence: CASRGGRTEAFF. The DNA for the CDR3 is TGTGCCAGCCGGGGGGGACGGACTGAAGCTTTCTTT.